The clone carrying this T cell receptor delta chain has a count of ten or more. The target antigen is unknown. This is likely an artifact of a read error, given a far larger clone one base away. The same CDR3 is also encoded by other DNA sequences in this sample. Bulk repertoires came from Vgamma9/Vdelta2+ or Vdelta2-negative gammadelta T cells flow-sorted from PBMC. TCRdb applied CATT to the multiplex PCR reads for clone calling. The data contain some 51,000 delta-chain clones, roughly 2% of them singletons. This sample stems from a study of γδ T cells in repeated Plasmodium falciparum infection. Study details: Age- and gender-matched Australian children served as comparison for malaria-exposed Malian children. Notes on the study in general: In Vdelta2-negative, largely Vdelta1+, gammadelta repertoires, repeated controlled infections appeared to drive clonal selection waves.

The length of the CDR3 is 22 residues. Germline V CDR1 and CDR2: TSWWSYY, QGS. J was trimmed by 0 bases and V by 2 bases; bases with no gene match: 22. The receptor's source is a pool of human donors (malaria-infected and uninfected, not separated). The chain uses TRDV1 and TRDJ1; 9 nucleotides align to TRDD3. The J gene comes from matching the DNA to germline here; TCRdb lacks it. Sequencing input: gamma-delta T cells from blood. In DNA form, the CDR3 reads TGTGCTCTTGGGGAAGCGGCCCTCTATATCTGGGGGATCTCGTTTAACACCGATAAACTCATCTTT. It specifies CALGEAALYIWGISFNTDKLIF.